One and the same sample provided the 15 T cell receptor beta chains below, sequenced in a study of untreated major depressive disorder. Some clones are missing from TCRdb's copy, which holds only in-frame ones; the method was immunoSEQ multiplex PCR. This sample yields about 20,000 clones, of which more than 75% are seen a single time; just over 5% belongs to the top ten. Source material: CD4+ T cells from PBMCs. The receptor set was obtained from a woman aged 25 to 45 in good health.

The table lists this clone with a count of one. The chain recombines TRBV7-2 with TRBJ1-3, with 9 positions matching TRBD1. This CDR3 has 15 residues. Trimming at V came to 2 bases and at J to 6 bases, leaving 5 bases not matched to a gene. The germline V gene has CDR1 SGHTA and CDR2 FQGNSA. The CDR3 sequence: CASSLRTGAINTIYF. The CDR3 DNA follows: TGTGCCAGCAGCTTAAGGACAGGGGCCATAAACACCATATATTTT.

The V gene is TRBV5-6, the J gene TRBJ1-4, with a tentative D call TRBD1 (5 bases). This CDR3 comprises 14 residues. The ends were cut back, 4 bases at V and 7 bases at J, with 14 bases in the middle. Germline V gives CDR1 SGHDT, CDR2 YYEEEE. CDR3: CASSPTGLGEKLFF. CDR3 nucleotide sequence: TGTGCCAGCAGCCCAACGGGGCTAGGTGAAAAACTGTTTTTT. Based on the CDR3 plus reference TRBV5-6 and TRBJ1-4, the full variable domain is DAGVTQSPTHLIKTRGQQVTLRCSPKSGHDTVSWYQQALGQGPQFIFQYYEEEERQRGNFPDRFSGHQFPNYSSELNVNALLLGDSALYLCASSPTGLGEKLFFGSGTQLSVL.

The CDR3 nucleotides read TGTGCCAGTAGTGCTCCTGGACAGGGGAACACTGAAGCTTTCTTT. This translates into CASSAPGQGNTEAFF. The chain couples TRBV19 to TRBJ1-1; TRBD1 agrees at 8 bases. The CDR3 is made up of 15 amino acids. Trimming took 5 bases from V and 1 from J; bases not matched to a gene: 6. CDR1 is LNHDA and CDR2 is SQIVND in the germline V gene (reference sequence).

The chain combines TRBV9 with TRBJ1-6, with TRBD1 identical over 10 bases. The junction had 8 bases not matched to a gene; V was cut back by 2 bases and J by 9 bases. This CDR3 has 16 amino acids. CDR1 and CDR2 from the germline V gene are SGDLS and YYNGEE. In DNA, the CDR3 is TGTGCCAGCAGCGTCACTTCGGGACAGGGGTCTTCACCCCTCCACTTT. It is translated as CASSVTSGQGSSPLHF.

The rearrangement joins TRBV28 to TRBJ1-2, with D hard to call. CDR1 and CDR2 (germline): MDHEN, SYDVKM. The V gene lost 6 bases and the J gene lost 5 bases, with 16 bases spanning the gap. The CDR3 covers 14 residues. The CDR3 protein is CASSPAHGLYGYTF. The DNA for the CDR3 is TGTGCCAGCAGCCCCGCCCACGGTCTATATGGCTACACCTTC.

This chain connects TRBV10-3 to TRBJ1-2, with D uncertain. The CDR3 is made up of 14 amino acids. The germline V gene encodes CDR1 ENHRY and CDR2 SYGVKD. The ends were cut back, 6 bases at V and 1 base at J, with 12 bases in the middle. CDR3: CAISDPAVNYGYTF. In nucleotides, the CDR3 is TGTGCCATCAGCGACCCAGCCGTTAACTATGGCTACACCTTC.

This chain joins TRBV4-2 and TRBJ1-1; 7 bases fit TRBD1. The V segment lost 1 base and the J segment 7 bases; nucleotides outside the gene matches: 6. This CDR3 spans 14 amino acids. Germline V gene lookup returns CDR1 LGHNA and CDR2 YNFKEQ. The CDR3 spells CASSQGTGAVEAFF. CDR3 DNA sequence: TGTGCCAGCAGCCAAGGAACAGGGGCCGTTGAAGCTTTCTTT.

The CDR3 DNA reads TGCGCCAGCAGCCACGAAGGGGATACGCAGTATTTT. It specifies CASSHEGDTQYF. The chain carries TRBV5-1 and TRBJ2-3; D is unclear. The V and J ends lost 4 bases and 6 bases respectively, with 9 bases between them. Germline V gene sequence: CDR1 SGHRS, CDR2 YFSETQ. The CDR3 is 12 amino acids. The full variable domain, with the rest looked up from reference TRBV5-1 and TRBJ2-3, is KAGVTQTPRYLIKTRGQQVTLSCSPISGHRSVSWYQQTPGQGLQFLFEYFSETQRNKGNFPGRFSGRQFSNSRSEMNVSTLELGDSALYLCASSHEGDTQYFGPGTRLTVL.

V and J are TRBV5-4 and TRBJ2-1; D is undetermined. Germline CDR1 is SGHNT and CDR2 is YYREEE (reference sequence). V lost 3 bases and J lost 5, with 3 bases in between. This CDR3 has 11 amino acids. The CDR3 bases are TGTGCCAGCAGCTGGGACAATGAGCAGTTCTTC. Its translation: CASSWDNEQFF.

CDR3 sequence: CASSLDPGGTDTQYF. DNA for the CDR3: TGTGCCAGCAGCTTGGACCCGGGGGGGACAGATACGCAGTATTTT. This sequence joins TRBV5-4 and TRBJ2-3; 8 bases align to TRBD2. Germline V gene sequence: CDR1 SGHNT, CDR2 YYREEE (reference sequence). The V segment lost 0 bases and the J segment 3 bases; nucleotides outside the gene matches: 3. The CDR3 is 15 amino acids.

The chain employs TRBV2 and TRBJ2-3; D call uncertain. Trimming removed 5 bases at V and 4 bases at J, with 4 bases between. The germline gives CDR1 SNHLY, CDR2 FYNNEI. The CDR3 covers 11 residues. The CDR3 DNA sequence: TGTGCCAGCAGTTTGGCAGATACGCAGTATTTT. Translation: CASSLADTQYF.

CDR3 sequence reads: CASSFQIPGWGSAGDEKLFF. The CDR3 DNA is TGTGCCAGCAGTTTCCAAATCCCCGGATGGGGTAGCGCAGGGGATGAAAAACTGTTTTTT. The rearrangement joins TRBV28 to TRBJ1-4; D might be TRBD1 (6 bases). The CDR3 has 20 residues. Germline assignment: CDR1 MDHEN and CDR2 SYDVKM. The V end lost 3 bases, the J end lost 6 bases, and 29 bases lay between the germline ends.

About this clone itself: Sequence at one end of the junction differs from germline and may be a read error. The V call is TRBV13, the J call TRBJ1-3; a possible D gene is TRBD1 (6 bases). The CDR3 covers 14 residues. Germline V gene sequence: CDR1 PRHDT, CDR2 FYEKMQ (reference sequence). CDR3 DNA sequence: TGTGCCAGCAGGGACAGCAACTCTAGAAACACCATATATTTT. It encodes CASRDSNSRNTIYF.

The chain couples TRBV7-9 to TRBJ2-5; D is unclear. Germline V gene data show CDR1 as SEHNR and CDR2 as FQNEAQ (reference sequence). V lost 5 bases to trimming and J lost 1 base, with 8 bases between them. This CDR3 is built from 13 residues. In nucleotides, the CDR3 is TGTGCCAGCAGCCGACTGGCCCAAGAGACCCAGTACTTC. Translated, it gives CASSRLAQETQYF.

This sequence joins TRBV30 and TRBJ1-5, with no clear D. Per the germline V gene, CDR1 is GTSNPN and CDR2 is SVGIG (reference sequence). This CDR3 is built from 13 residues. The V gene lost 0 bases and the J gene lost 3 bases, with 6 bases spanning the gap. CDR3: CAWSVRTNQPQHF. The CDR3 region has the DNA TGTGCCTGGAGTGTACGCACCAATCAGCCCCAGCATTTT.